These 29 T cell receptor beta chains originate from one sample sequenced in a study of response to subunit inactivated influenza vaccine. TCRdb re-derived calls from the RT-PCR reads in MiXCR, one entry per CDR3 protein. The sample yields some 800,000 distinct CDR3 sequences, about 20% seen once. The sample was PBMCs from blood, taken approximately 5 days after vaccination. These receptors all come from a man aged 50-59 years who received an inactivated influenza vaccine.

This clonotype was seen a few times. The V gene is TRBV7-6, the J gene TRBJ2-7; no clear D. Germline values: CDR1 SGHVS, CDR2 FNYEAQ. The V and J ends lost 3 bases and 1 base respectively, with 10 bases between them. CDR3 length equals 14 residues. CDR3: CASSLRRRSYEQYF. DNA of the CDR3: TGTGCCAGCAGCTTGAGAAGACGATCCTACGAGCAGTACTTC.

The V and J genes are TRBV28 and TRBJ1-2; D remains unclear. Trimming took 5 bases from V and 6 from J, leaving 10 bases between them. Germline V gene data show CDR1 as MDHEN and CDR2 as SYDVKM. The CDR3 consists of 12 residues. The CDR3 DNA is TGTGCCAGCAGTCCAAGATCCCATGGCTACACCTTC. This translates into CASSPRSHGYTF.

This clonotype was seen ten or more times. The J gene is TRBJ2-3, the V gene TRBV6-5; no clear D gene. Germline CDR1 reads MNHEY; CDR2 reads SVGAGI. The CDR3 has 14 residues. Deletions cut 2 bases from V and 2 bases from J, with 8 bases between. CDR3 DNA: TGTGCCAGCAGTTACCTTAGGGCCACAGATACGCAGTATTTT. This sequence encodes CASSYLRATDTQYF.

This clonotype showed up just a few times. The chain couples TRBV9 to TRBJ2-5, with a tentative D call TRBD2 (5 bases). This CDR3 has 14 amino acids. The V end was cut by 0 bases, the J end by 4 bases, with 10 bases between. CDR1 and CDR2 from the germline V gene are SGDLS and YYNGEE. The CDR3 nucleotides are TGTGCCAGCAGCGTAGCTACAAGCGGAGAGACCCAGTACTTC. This codes for CASSVATSGETQYF.

The chain has TRBV4-1 and TRBJ1-5, with D possibly matching TRBD1 (5 bases). CDR3 length equals 17 residues. Trimming took off 0 bases at V and 1 base at J, with 13 bases between the two ends. CDR1 and CDR2 (germline): MGHRA, YSYEKL. CDR3: CASSQDQAGWSNQPQHF. CDR3 in DNA: TGCGCCAGCAGCCAAGATCAGGCAGGGTGGAGCAATCAGCCCCAGCATTTT.

This clonotype showed up just a few times. The chain has TRBV11-2 and TRBJ1-1; D unresolved. V gave up 2 bases and J gave up 0 bases, with 13 bases separating them. This CDR3 has 16 amino acids. Germline CDR1 is SGHAT and CDR2 is FQNNGV. CDR3 coding DNA: TGTGCCAGCAGCTTAAGTATAGGCAGGTTGAACACTGAAGCTTTCTTT. This gives the protein CASSLSIGRLNTEAFF.

The table lists this clonotype with a few counts. The rearrangement links TRBV7-2 to TRBJ1-5; no clear D. The CDR3 sequence is 15 residues long. Per the germline V gene, CDR1 is SGHTA and CDR2 is FQGNSA. V lost 1 base and J lost 7, with 14 bases in between. CDR3 in amino acids: CASSLVSFGWQPQHF. The CDR3 coding sequence is TGTGCCAGCAGCTTAGTCTCGTTTGGGTGGCAGCCCCAGCATTTT.

The chain joins TRBV6-2 or TRBV6-3 to TRBJ1-4; perhaps TRBD1 as D (5 bases). CDR1 and CDR2 (germline): MNHEY, SVGEGT. Between the trimmed V and J ends, which lost 5 bases and 11 bases, there was a span of 12 bases. The CDR3 contains 12 residues. In nucleotides, the CDR3 is TGTGCCAGCAGTCTCGACAGAGGGAAACTGTTTTTT. Residues: CASSLDRGKLFF.

J is TRBJ2-7 and V is TRBV7-9; D unresolved. Germline assignment: CDR1 SEHNR and CDR2 FQNEAQ (reference sequence). The CDR3 spans 16 residues. V lost 5 bases to trimming and J lost 4 bases, with 21 bases between them. The CDR3 nucleotides are TGTGCCAGCAGCCCTGACTGGTGGGGAACTTATTACGAGCAGTACTTC. The encoded protein is CASSPDWWGTYYEQYF.

In this sample, this clonotype turned up many times. The chain carries TRBV12-3 or TRBV12-4 and TRBJ2-3, with 7 bases fitting TRBD1. This CDR3 has 14 residues. The ends lost 4 bases at V and 0 bases at J; junction bases unmatched: 1. CDR3 DNA: TGTGCCAGCAGTTGGGGACAGAGCACAGATACGCAGTATTTT. Its translation: CASSWGQSTDTQYF.

The CDR3 sequence is CASSFALGGAKTQYF. CDR3 sequence (DNA): TGTGCCAGCAGCTTTGCATTGGGGGGCGCGAAGACCCAGTACTTC. The chain couples TRBV7-8 to TRBJ2-5; D is tentatively TRBD1 or TRBD2 (6 bases each). The CDR3 extends over 15 amino acids. With 3 bases removed from V and 6 bases from J, the gap between germline ends came to 17 bases. The germline gives CDR1 SGHVS, CDR2 FQNEAQ.

A few counts support this clonotype. The chain couples TRBV20-1 to TRBJ2-3; 9 positions match TRBD2. CDR1 is DFQATT and CDR2 is SNEGSKA in the germline V gene (reference sequence). The V segment lost 3 bases and the J segment 2 bases; nucleotides outside the gene matches: 6. CDR3 size: 15 residues. Here the CDR3 reads CSASGLAGITDTQYF. The CDR3 DNA follows: TGCAGTGCTAGTGGGCTAGCGGGAATCACAGATACGCAGTATTTT.

The J gene is TRBJ2-2, the V gene TRBV7-2; the match to TRBD2 covers 11 bases. Germline values: CDR1 SGHTA, CDR2 FQGNSA. The CDR3 spans 16 residues. V trimming: 3 bases; J trimming: 8 bases; junction bases outside the gene matches: 8. CDR3 DNA: TGTGCCAGCAGCTTGGGGACGGGACTAGCGGCTGGGGAGCTGTTTTTT. Translation: CASSLGTGLAAGELFF.

This clonotype has just a few counts. The CDR3 protein is CASSYADRATYEQYF. The DNA for the CDR3 is TGTGCCAGCAGTTACGCGGACAGGGCGACCTACGAGCAGTACTTC. The V and J genes are TRBV6-5 and TRBJ2-7; 8 bases align to TRBD1. This CDR3 region has 15 residues. With V trimmed by 2 bases and J by 2 bases, 5 bases remained unmatched. Germline-derived CDR1 and CDR2 are MNHEY and SVGAGI.

The chain recombines TRBV12-5 with TRBJ2-2; no firm D call. Germline CDR1 is LGHNT and CDR2 is FRNRAP. The length of the CDR3 is 14 residues. Trimming removed 3 bases from V and 0 bases from J, with 5 bases in between. DNA for the CDR3: TGTGCTAGTGGTTTTTCGGCGAACACCGGGGAGCTGTTTTTT. Translated: CASGFSANTGELFF.

This clonotype came up a few times. The rearrangement uses TRBV13 and TRBJ2-7, with 10 bases fitting TRBD1. The germline CDR1 and CDR2 sequences are PRHDT and FYEKMQ (reference sequence). Trimming at V came to 0 bases and at J to 5 bases, leaving 13 bases not matched to a gene. The CDR3 contains 18 residues. CDR3 DNA sequence: TGTGCCAGCAGCTTAGGTTGGCTGACAGGGGGCGGTCAGGACGAGCAGTACTTC. It specifies CASSLGWLTGGGQDEQYF. The variable domain in full, with the rest retrieved from reference TRBV13 and TRBJ2-7, is AAGVIQSPRHLIKEKRETATLKCYPIPRHDTVYWYQQGPGQDPQFLISFYEKMQSDKGSIPDRFSAQQFSDYHSELNMSSLELGDSALYFCASSLGWLTGGGQDEQYFGPGTRLTVT.

About this clonotype: Since the CDR3 does not end with the conserved phenylalanine or tryptophan, this likely comes from a read error. No DNA is shown, since the ends of the CDR3 on it are uncertain; the CDR3 is the one TCRdb lists. The chain recombines TRBV29-1 with TRBJ2-1; the table assigns TRBD1, which was not confirmed against the DNA. With termini counted, the CDR3 has 10 amino acids. Looked up from germline, CDR1 is SQVTM and CDR2 is ANQGSEA. CDR3 loop: CSVEEGTGGI.

This clonotype was seen many times. The rearrangement links TRBV12-3 or TRBV12-4 to TRBJ1-5, with D uncertain. Trimming took off 5 bases at V and 5 bases at J, with 16 bases between the two ends. The CDR3 is 15 residues long. The CDR3 here is CASSSWAGGYQPQHF. The CDR3 DNA reads TGTGCCAGCAGTAGCTGGGCAGGAGGGTATCAGCCCCAGCATTTT.

The V gene is TRBV3-1, the J gene TRBJ2-7; D not certain. The V end lost 1 base, the J end lost 3 bases, and 13 bases lay between the germline ends. The CDR3 covers 15 residues. Looked up from germline, CDR1 is LGHDT and CDR2 is YNNKEL (reference sequence). The CDR3, as DNA: TGTGCCAGCAGCCAAGCGCTAGAGGAGTGCTACGAGCAGTACTTC. Its translation: CASSQALEECYEQYF.

The V gene is TRBV20-1, the J gene TRBJ2-1; D is unresolved. Trimming removed 0 bases at V and 11 bases at J, with 8 bases between. The germline V gene encodes CDR1 DFQATT and CDR2 SNEGSKA (reference sequence). The CDR3 is made up of 11 amino acids. DNA for the CDR3: TGCAGTGCTAGAGATGGGGTCCAGCAGTTCTTC. It encodes CSARDGVQQFF.

The chain uses TRBV11-2 and TRBJ2-7; D is perhaps TRBD2 (6 bases). The CDR3 runs 18 residues. Germline CDR1 SGHAT, CDR2 FQNNGV. Trimming left V 1 base short and J 3 bases short, with 22 bases between. The CDR3 here is CASSLVVVVGSTRYEQYF. CDR3 coding DNA: TGTGCCAGCAGCTTAGTTGTCGTGGTCGGGAGTACACGCTACGAGCAGTACTTC.

V gene TRBV7-8 combines with J gene TRBJ2-1; D not resolved. Trimming shortened V by 1 base and J by 0 bases, and 7 bases separated the two germline ends. This CDR3 is built from 15 residues. The germline V gene encodes CDR1 SGHVS and CDR2 FQNEAQ. CDR3 DNA: TGTGCCAGCAGCTTAGTTCGGACCTCCTACAATGAGCAGTTCTTC. Its protein is CASSLVRTSYNEQFF.

This clonotype was seen only a few times. The gene calls are TRBV20-1 and TRBJ2-2, with D possibly being TRBD2 (5 bases). The germline CDR1 and CDR2 sequences are DFQATT and SNEGSKA (reference sequence). The V end lost 1 base, the J end lost 0 bases, and 9 bases lay between the germline ends. The CDR3 has 15 amino acids. The CDR3 region has the DNA TGCAGTGCTAGAGGGACTCCTCCGAACACCGGGGAGCTGTTTTTT. Amino acid sequence: CSARGTPPNTGELFF.

The CDR3 bases are TGTGCCAGCAGCTTATTATGGACAGGGAGAGGTACCACAGATACGCAGTATTTT. Its protein is CASSLLWTGRGTTDTQYF. The chain couples TRBV11-1 to TRBJ2-3; 8 nucleotides align to TRBD1. The CDR3 covers 18 residues. CDR1 is SGHAT and CDR2 is FQDESV in the germline V gene (reference sequence). V was pared by 2 bases and J by 2 bases, with 12 bases of the junction left unmatched.

This clonotype was counted once. V usage is TRBV5-1 and J usage is TRBJ2-5; 10 bases map to TRBD2. The CDR3 is made up of 16 amino acids. Per germline, CDR1 SGHRS and CDR2 YFSETQ. The ends lost 4 bases at V and 6 bases at J; junction bases unmatched: 12. CDR3 in amino acids: CASSPQSASGGQTQYF. The CDR3 nucleotides are TGCGCCAGCAGCCCCCAGTCGGCTAGCGGGGGCCAGACCCAGTACTTC.

This clonotype showed up just a few times. This chain links TRBV7-2 with TRBJ1-1; D gene uncertain. V gave up 2 bases and J gave up 5 bases, with 9 bases separating them. Germline V gives CDR1 SGHTA, CDR2 FQGNSA. The CDR3 length is 13 residues. Here the CDR3 DNA reads TGTGCCAGCAGCTTAAATTGGGCGACTGAAGCTTTCTTT. Translation gives CASSLNWATEAFF.

This clonotype was counted a few times. The chain carries TRBV5-6 and TRBJ2-3, with 7 bases that match TRBD2. Germline assignment: CDR1 SGHDT and CDR2 YYEEEE. This CDR3 has 16 residues. V lost 7 bases to trimming and J lost 4 bases; unmatched junction nucleotides: 15. The CDR3 loop is CASRKWTRLFADTQYF. The CDR3 DNA is TGTGCCAGCCGAAAATGGACTAGACTGTTCGCAGATACGCAGTATTTT.

The rearrangement uses TRBV11-2 and TRBJ2-3; 7 nucleotides agree with TRBD2. The CDR3 runs 18 residues. The ends lost 3 bases at V and 4 bases at J; junction bases unmatched: 16. Looked up from germline, CDR1 is SGHAT and CDR2 is FQNNGV. The CDR3 DNA reads TGTGCCAGCAGCTTTAGAGATCTGGGCGGGAGTGGATCAGATACGCAGTATTTT. Translation: CASSFRDLGGSGSDTQYF.

The rearrangement joins TRBV19 to TRBJ2-1, with D possibly matching TRBD2 (6 bases). V was pared by 3 bases and J by 4 bases, with 16 bases between. The germline gives CDR1 LNHDA, CDR2 SQIVND (reference sequence). The CDR3 consists of 16 residues. CDR3 residues: CASSIRGLADYNEQFF. For the CDR3, the DNA is TGTGCCAGTAGTATTAGGGGATTAGCGGATTACAATGAGCAGTTCTTC.